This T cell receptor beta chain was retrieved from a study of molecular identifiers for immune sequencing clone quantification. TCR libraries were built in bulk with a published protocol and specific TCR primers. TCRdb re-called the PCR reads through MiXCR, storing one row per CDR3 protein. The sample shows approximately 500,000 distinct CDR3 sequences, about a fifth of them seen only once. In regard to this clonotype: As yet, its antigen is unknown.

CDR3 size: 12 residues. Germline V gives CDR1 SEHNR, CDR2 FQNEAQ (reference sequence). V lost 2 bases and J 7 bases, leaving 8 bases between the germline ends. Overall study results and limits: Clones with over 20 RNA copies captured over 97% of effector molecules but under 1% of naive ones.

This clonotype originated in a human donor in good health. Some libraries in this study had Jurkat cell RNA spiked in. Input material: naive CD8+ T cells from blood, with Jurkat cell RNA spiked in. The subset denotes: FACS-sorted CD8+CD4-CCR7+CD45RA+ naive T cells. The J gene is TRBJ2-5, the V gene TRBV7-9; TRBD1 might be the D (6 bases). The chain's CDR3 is CASSLLGGTQYF. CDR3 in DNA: TGTGCCAGCAGCTTACTAGGGGGGACCCAGTACTTC.